The rows below give T cell receptor beta chains drawn from one sample of a study of PD-1 blockade in classical Hodgkin lymphoma. The assay was immunoSEQ multiplex PCR, and TCRdb's table has in-frame clones only and misses some. This table has roughly 7,600 clones, 60% to 80% appearing once. The sequencing here drew on CD4+ T cells from blood, taken at baseline. Source of these receptors: a human donor with classical Hodgkin lymphoma. CDR3s include the opening cysteine and the closing phenylalanine or tryptophan. D genes are given only for firm matches. Clone size, where shown, is once, few, many, or a class for clones that have expanded.

DNA,CDR3,size,V,J,length,D
TGCGCCAGCAGGGCGCGTCGTTCTGGAAACACCATATATTTT,CASRARRSGNTIYF,few,TRBV5-1,TRBJ1-3,14,NA
TGCGCCAGCAGCTTGGCCGGGGGGCGCACTGAAGCTTTCTTT,CASSLAGGRTEAFF,once,TRBV5-1,TRBJ1-1,14,NA
TGTGCCAGCAGCACCCGCCCCGATAATTCACCCCTCCACTTT,CASSTRPDNSPLHF,NA,TRBV5-4,TRBJ1-6,14,NA
TGTGCCAGCAGCTCTCCGGGACTAGCGGTACAAGAGACCCAGTACTTC,CASSSPGLAVQETQYF,NA,TRBV28,TRBJ2-5,16,TRBD2
TGTGCCAGCAGTGGACAGGGGGTCGTCGAGCCCCAGCATTTT,CASSGQGVVEPQHF,NA,TRBV2,TRBJ1-5,14,TRBD1
TGTGCCAGCAGTGAAGGACAGAGCTCTGGAAACACCATATATTTT,CASSEGQSSGNTIYF,NA,TRBV2,TRBJ1-3,15,NA
TGTGCCAGCAGCTTCGGACAGACAACTAATGAAAAACTGTTTTTT,CASSFGQTTNEKLFF,NA,TRBV7-9,TRBJ1-4,15,NA
TGTGCCAGCAGCGACAGAGGCTATGGCTACACCTTC,CASSDRGYGYTF,NA,TRBV5-4,TRBJ1-2,12,NA
TGTGCCAGCAGTCCCCGGGGGACAGGGGACTACGAGCAGTACTTC,CASSPRGTGDYEQYF,NA,TRBV28,TRBJ2-7,15,TRBD1
TGTGCCAGCACGCTAGCGGGGGTGAGCACAGATACGCAGTATTTT,CASTLAGVSTDTQYF,NA,TRBV2,TRBJ2-3,15,TRBD2